The rows below give T cell receptor beta chains drawn from one sample of a study of a mutant IDH1 vaccine in newly diagnosed glioma. Which antigens these TCRs recognize remains unknown. TCRdb keeps only in-frame clones here, not all; method: immunoSEQ multiplex PCR. Of roughly 42,000 clones detected, 70% to 90% appear once; the ten largest clones hold 1.7%. Here the sequenced sample was PBMCs, taken from a glioma patient whose treatment included an IDH1 peptide vaccine. The receptors derive from a man aged 35 to 55 with glioma. Both conserved end residues are part of each CDR3. A D gene is named only where the DNA matches it firmly. Size values are once, few and many counts, or a class for expanded clones, and some rows have none.

TRBV29-1,TRBJ2-6,NA,NA,TGCAGCGTATTTACAACTGGGGCCAACGTCCTGACTTTC,CSVFTTGANVLTF
TRBV20-1,TRBJ1-1,NA,NA,TGCAGTGTTGTCCCTTACACTGAAGCTTTCTTT,CSVVPYTEAFF
TRBV13,TRBJ1-1,NA,few,TGTGCCAGCAGCCCAGATCGCAGGGTGAACACTGAAGCTTTCTTT,CASSPDRRVNTEAFF
TRBV7-2,TRBJ2-2,NA,NA,TGTGCCAGCAGCTTAGCGTGGGGGTTGCGGGGGAACACCGGGGAGCTGTTTTTT,CASSLAWGLRGNTGELFF
TRBV7-3,TRBJ1-3,NA,NA,TGTGCCAGCAGCTCTGACTTCTCTGGAAACACCATATATTTT,CASSSDFSGNTIYF
TRBV6-5,TRBJ2-7,TRBD2,NA,TGTGCCAGCATGGGGGGGAGCTCCTACGAGCAGTACTTC,CASMGGSSYEQYF
TRBV27,TRBJ1-2,TRBD1,NA,TGTGCCAGCAGCGGGACAGGGGTTGGCTACACCTTC,CASSGTGVGYTF
TRBV11-2,TRBJ2-7,NA,NA,TGTGCCAGCAGCCCCACTAGTAACGAGCAGTACTTC,CASSPTSNEQYF
TRBV7-2,TRBJ1-2,NA,few,TGTGCCAGCAGCTTAAATGGTTTACCGACAGGCGGCTACACCTTC,CASSLNGLPTGGYTF
TRBV5-1,TRBJ1-3,TRBD1,NA,TGCGCCAGCAGCTTTCAGTCGGTACAGGGGTCTGGAAACACCATATATTTT,CASSFQSVQGSGNTIYF
TRBV7-2,TRBJ2-2,NA,NA,TGTGCCAGCAGCTCCCACCCAATAGGGGAGCTGTTTTTT,CASSSHPIGELFF
TRBV28,TRBJ2-7,NA,NA,TGTGCCAGCAGTTCACCCCCCCTCTCCTACGAGCAGTACTTC,CASSSPPLSYEQYF
TRBV11-2,TRBJ2-1,NA,NA,TGTGCCAGCAGCTTAACCGGGGAGGTCTACAATGAGCAGTTCTTC,CASSLTGEVYNEQFF
TRBV18,TRBJ2-2,NA,NA,TGTGCCAGCTCACCATTTTTTAGGACAGAGAACACCGGGGAGCTGTTTTTT,CASSPFFRTENTGELFF
TRBV10-3,TRBJ2-1,NA,NA,TGTGCCATCAGTGCTGCTTTGGGTGAGCAGTTCTTC,CAISAALGEQFF
TRBV18,TRBJ2-3,NA,NA,TGTGCCAGCTCGTCGGACGGTACAGATACGCAGTATTTT,CASSSDGTDTQYF
TRBV27,TRBJ2-1,TRBD1,NA,TGTGCCAGCAGTGGGACAGGGGGCTTGGAGGAGCAGTTCTTC,CASSGTGGLEEQFF
TRBV9,TRBJ1-3,NA,NA,TGTGCCAGCAGCGTAGAGGTCGGAAGCTCTGGAAACACCATATATTTT,CASSVEVGSSGNTIYF
TRBV6-1,TRBJ2-7,TRBD2,NA,TGTGCCAGCAGTATGGGGACTAGCGGGTTCTACGAGCAGTACTTC,CASSMGTSGFYEQYF
TRBV4-2,TRBJ1-5,NA,few,TGTGCCAGCAGCCAAGCGGCGGAGGTGATCGGGAGAACGGCCCAGCATTTT,CASSQAAEVIGRTAQHF
TRBV28,TRBJ1-5,NA,NA,TGTGCCAGCAGTCCCATGCCGGGGTGGAGTCAGCCCCAGCATTTT,CASSPMPGWSQPQHF
TRBV7-2,TRBJ1-3,TRBD1,NA,TGTGCCAGCAGGCCAGGGGGCTCTGGAAACACCATATATTTT,CASRPGGSGNTIYF